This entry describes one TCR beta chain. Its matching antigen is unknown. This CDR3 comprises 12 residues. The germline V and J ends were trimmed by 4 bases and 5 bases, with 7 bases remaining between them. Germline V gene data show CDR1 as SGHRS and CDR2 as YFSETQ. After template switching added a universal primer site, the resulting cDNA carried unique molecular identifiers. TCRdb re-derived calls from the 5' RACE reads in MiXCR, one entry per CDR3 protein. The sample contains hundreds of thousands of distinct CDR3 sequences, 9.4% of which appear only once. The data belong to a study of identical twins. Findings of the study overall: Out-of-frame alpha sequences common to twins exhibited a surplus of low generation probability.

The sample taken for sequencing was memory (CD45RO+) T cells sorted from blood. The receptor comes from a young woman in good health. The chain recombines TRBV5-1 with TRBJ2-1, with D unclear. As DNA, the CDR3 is TGCGCCAGCAGCCTGAGAAACAATGAGCAGTTCTTC. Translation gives CASSLRNNEQFF.